These 29 T cell receptor beta chains came from one sample sequenced in a study of breast tumors, draining lymph nodes, adjacent tissues. One entry per CDR3 protein, called by TCRdb with MiXCR from the multiplex PCR reads. The sample gives around 290,000 distinct CDR3 sequences, roughly 31% of which show up once; more than 0.95% is in the top ten. Axillary draining lymph nodes of breast cancer patients supplied the node samples. The sequencing input was axillary lymph node tissue. These receptor sequences come from a female donor with breast cancer. Some clones in this sample may be carry-over from other donors' samples.

This clonotype was seen ten or more times. This chain connects TRBV2 to TRBJ2-7; TRBD2 agrees at 7 bases. V trimming: 3 bases; J trimming: 4 bases; junction bases outside the gene matches: 6. CDR3 length: 14 residues. Germline CDR1 and CDR2: SNHLY and FYNNEI. The CDR3 region is CASSDGGSRYEQYF. The CDR3 DNA reads TGTGCCAGCAGTGACGGCGGGAGTAGATACGAGCAGTACTTC.

This clonotype was seen ten or more times. This rearrangement joins TRBV12-5 to TRBJ1-2, with TRBD1 matching over 7 bases. Per germline, CDR1 LGHNT and CDR2 FRNRAP. The CDR3 is 14 amino acids. V shed 6 bases, J shed 2 bases, and the junction held 6 bases outside the gene matches. DNA for the CDR3: TGTGCTAGTGGAGCGGCGGGACAGAACTATGGCTACACCTTC. As protein: CASGAAGQNYGYTF.

Notes on this clonotype: A single base separates this from a much larger clone, so it may be a read error. CDR3 in amino acids: CAGSLVLGRGGEQYF. The CDR3 nucleotides read TGTGCCGGCAGCTTAGTTTTAGGCAGGGGAGGGGAGCAGTACTTC. The chain links TRBV7-9 to TRBJ2-7, with D maybe TRBD2 (7 bases). Looked up from germline, CDR1 is SEHNR and CDR2 is FQNEAQ (reference sequence). The CDR3 is 15 residues long.

Points on this clonotype: Likely a read error: the CDR3 ends without its conserved phenylalanine or tryptophan. The chain links TRBV5-5 to TRBJ2-5; 11 bases fit TRBD2. Trimming at V came to 2 bases and at J to 2 bases, leaving 5 bases not matched to a gene. Germline V gene lookup returns CDR1 SGHKS and CDR2 YYEKEE (reference sequence). The CDR3 sequence is 16 residues long. The CDR3 DNA sequence: TGTGCCAGCAGCTTCACGGGACTAGCGGAACAAGAGACCCAGTACTCC. Protein product: CASSFTGLAEQETQYS.

A single count supports this clonotype. V gene TRBV6-5 combines with J gene TRBJ1-6, with D possibly matching TRBD1 (6 bases). Germline values: CDR1 MNHEY, CDR2 SVGAGI. Trimming left V 6 bases short and J 4 bases short, with 13 bases between. CDR3 length: 15 residues. The CDR3 coding sequence is TGTGCCAGCAGCCGGGGGCAGGGATATAATTCACCCCTCCACTTT. This gives the protein CASSRGQGYNSPLHF.

This clonotype was seen a few times. The chain links TRBV11-2 to TRBJ2-5, with a possible D match to TRBD1 (5 bases). The CDR3 has 15 residues. The V gene lost 1 base and the J gene lost 7 bases, with 16 bases spanning the gap. CDR1 SGHAT and CDR2 FQNNGV come from the germline V gene. CDR3 coding DNA: TGTGCCAGCAGCTTAGGGGGCGGTCTCAAGAGGACCCAGTACTTC. Translation: CASSLGGGLKRTQYF.

This clonotype came up many times. This may be a read error, as it is one base from a much larger clone. The rearrangement links TRBV10-3 to TRBJ2-2; 10 positions agree with TRBD1. The CDR3 is made up of 14 amino acids. Trimming cost V 10 bases and J 8 bases; bases outside gene matches: 10. Germline V gene lookup returns CDR1 ENHRY and CDR2 SYGVKD. The CDR3 sequence: CATGGTGVGGELFF. The CDR3 coding sequence is TGTGCCACCGGTGGGACAGGGGTTGGTGGGGAGCTGTTTTTT.

This clonotype was counted only a few times. A clone one base away is much larger, so this may be a read error. The chain joins TRBV20-1 to TRBJ2-1; TRBD2 aligns across 8 bases. V dropped 5 bases and J dropped 9; count of bases not matched to a gene: 12. Germline V CDR1 and CDR2: DFQATT, SNEGSKA (reference sequence). The CDR3 runs to 14 residues. The CDR3 region has the DNA TGCAGTGCTGACCACAGCGGGAGTTCGGCTGAGCAGTTCTTC. It is translated as CSADHSGSSAEQFF.

This clonotype has at least ten counts. V usage is TRBV29-1 and J usage is TRBJ2-7; D gene unclear. The CDR3 has 13 amino acids. CDR1 is SQVTM and CDR2 is ANQGSEA in the germline V gene. Trimming shortened V by 3 bases and J by 2 bases, and 11 bases separated the two germline ends. The CDR3 bases are TGCAGCGTTGACTTAGGACGAGCCTACGAGCAGTACTTC. Translated: CSVDLGRAYEQYF.

The sample holds many counts of this clonotype. The chain combines TRBV7-2 with TRBJ2-3, with D maybe TRBD1 (6 bases). The V and J ends lost 6 bases and 5 bases respectively, with 18 bases between them. This CDR3 is built from 15 residues. Looked up from germline, CDR1 is SGHTA and CDR2 is FQGNSA. CDR3 protein: CASRPWGLGGDTQYF. The CDR3 bases are TGTGCCAGCAGACCATGGGGCCTAGGGGGAGATACGCAGTATTTT.

Many counts were recorded for this clonotype. The rearrangement joins TRBV19 to TRBJ2-3, with a weak D call TRBD1 (6 bases). The germline V gene encodes CDR1 LNHDA and CDR2 SQIVND (reference sequence). V gave up 6 bases and J gave up 2 bases, with 18 bases separating them. This CDR3 has 16 residues. CDR3 DNA sequence: TGTGCCAGTAGCACAATGGACAGCACTTTCACAGATACGCAGTATTTT. It encodes CASSTMDSTFTDTQYF. Drawing the rest from reference TRBV19 and TRBJ2-3, the complete variable domain is DGGITQSPKYLFRKEGQNVTLSCEQNLNHDAMYWYRQDPGQGLRLIYYSQIVNDFQKGDIAEGYSVSREKKESFPLTVTSAQKNPTAFYLCASSTMDSTFTDTQYFGPGTRLTVL.

This clonotype was seen a handful of times. The chain couples TRBV20-1 to TRBJ2-7, with a weak D call TRBD2 (5 bases). Per germline, CDR1 DFQATT and CDR2 SNEGSKA (reference sequence). V lost 4 bases and J lost 3, with 19 bases in between. This CDR3 comprises 15 residues. DNA for the CDR3: TGCAGTGCTACTGCTCCGAGGGCTAGAATCTACGAGCAGTACTTC. Its translation: CSATAPRARIYEQYF.

A remark on this clonotype: This clone may be a read error of a much larger clone one base away. The gene calls are TRBV4-2 and TRBJ2-7, with D tentatively TRBD1 (5 bases). This CDR3 has 15 amino acids. Germline V gene sequence: CDR1 LGHNA, CDR2 YNFKEQ. V was clipped by 3 bases and J by 2 bases, with 14 bases between them. In DNA, the CDR3 is TGTGCCAGCAGCCAGGCCGAGACAGTCGCCTACGAGCAGTACTTC. Translating it yields CASSQAETVAYEQYF.

This clonotype was seen a few times. The J gene is TRBJ2-3, the V gene TRBV11-3; 7 bases fit TRBD2. With V trimmed by 0 bases and J by 3 bases, 15 bases remained unmatched. Germline V CDR1 and CDR2: SGHNT, YENEEA. The CDR3 contains 19 residues. The CDR3 nucleotides are TGTGCCAGCAGCTTAGAGGGTCCCCCGAGCGGGACTGGGACAGATACGCAGTATTTT. This codes for CASSLEGPPSGTGTDTQYF.

This clonotype showed up many times. The V call is TRBV12-3 or TRBV12-4, the J call TRBJ2-3; TRBD2 aligns across 7 bases. The trim removed 8 bases at V and 5 bases at J, leaving 19 bases unmatched. The CDR3 extends over 17 amino acids. The CDR3 DNA is TGTGCCAGCCCGGGGGTGTCGATGGGAGGGCCGATAGATACGCAGTATTTT. It is translated as CASPGVSMGGPIDTQYF.

The chain couples TRBV12-3 or TRBV12-4 to TRBJ2-4; 12 bases agree with TRBD2. This CDR3 is 19 amino acids long. Trimming cost V 6 bases and J 9 bases; bases outside gene matches: 21. The CDR3: CASSPYMRLAGGMMAIQYF. In DNA, the CDR3 is TGTGCCAGCAGCCCATATATGAGGCTAGCGGGGGGGATGATGGCCATTCAGTACTTC.

A single count supports this clonotype. The chain couples TRBV7-9 to TRBJ1-5; 9 bases map to TRBD1. CDR3 length equals 14 residues. Trimming took 5 bases from V and 6 from J; bases not matched to a gene: 5. The germline CDR1 and CDR2 sequences are SEHNR and FQNEAQ (reference sequence). In nucleotides, the CDR3 is TGTGCCAGCAGCGGGACAGGGAGTGGTCAGCCCCAGCATTTT. It yields the protein CASSGTGSGQPQHF. Full variable domain (remainder filled in from reference TRBV7-9 and TRBJ1-5): DTGVSQNPRHKITKRGQNVTFRCDPISEHNRLYWYRQTLGQGPEFLTYFQNEAQLEKSRLLSDRFSAERPKGSFSTLEIQRTEQGDSAMYLCASSGTGSGQPQHFGDGTRLSIL.

This clonotype was counted at least ten times. V gene TRBV20-1 combines with J gene TRBJ1-6, with D tentatively TRBD1 (6 bases). The CDR3 is 12 residues long. Per germline, CDR1 DFQATT and CDR2 SNEGSKA (reference sequence). Trimming cost V 6 bases and J 7 bases, with 10 bases left between them. The CDR3 region is CSARTVNSPLHF. The CDR3 nucleotides read TGCAGTGCACGGACAGTGAATTCACCCCTCCACTTT.

In the case of this clonotype: This sequence may be a read error, since a much larger clone differs from it by one base. The rearrangement joins TRBV7-2 to TRBJ2-1, with a tentative D call TRBD2 (5 bases). The CDR3 length is 14 residues. The V gene's germline CDR1 is SGHTA and CDR2 FQGNSA. The CDR3 reads CASSLTLTISEQLF. The CDR3, as DNA: TGTGCCAGCAGCTTAACCCTGACTATCAGTGAGCAGCTCTTC.

This clonotype came up many times. CDR3 DNA: TGTGCCAGCAGTGCCCGATTAGAGACCCAGTACTTC. This gives the protein CASSARLETQYF. The V and J genes are TRBV6-1 and TRBJ2-5; D call uncertain. Germline lookup yields CDR1 MNHNS and CDR2 SASEGT. V shed 4 bases and J shed 4 bases, with 7 bases lying between them. There are 12 residues in the CDR3.

Concerning this clonotype itself: A junction boundary mismatches the germline segment, possibly from a read error. The CDR3 coding sequence is TGTGCCAACAGTTCCAATGTCTTAGCGGGAGGGGGGAAGACCCAGTACTTC. Encoded protein: CANSSNVLAGGGKTQYF. V and J are TRBV6-2 or TRBV6-3 and TRBJ2-5; 11 positions agree with TRBD2. The CDR3 runs to 17 residues. Per the germline V gene, CDR1 is MNHEY and CDR2 is SVGEGT.

This clonotype was detected ten times or more. The rearrangement joins TRBV24-1 to TRBJ1-2; D is ambiguous. Germline V lookup: CDR1 KGHDR, CDR2 SFDVKD. V was trimmed by 0 bases and J by 7 bases, leaving 14 bases between them. The CDR3 has 15 amino acids. The CDR3 loop reads CATSDLDPLASGYTF. The CDR3 bases are TGTGCCACCAGTGATTTGGACCCCCTCGCTTCTGGCTACACCTTC.

This clonotype was counted between two and nine times. A clone one base away is much larger, so this may be a read error. The chain carries TRBV20-1 and TRBJ2-1; perhaps TRBD2 as D (5 bases). Germline-derived CDR1 and CDR2 are DFQATT and SNEGSKA (reference sequence). CDR3 length equals 14 residues. The CDR3 loop is CSALKGSGYTEQFF. The CDR3 DNA is TGCAGTGCCCTGAAAGGGAGTGGCTACACTGAGCAGTTCTTC.

In this sample, this clonotype turned up a few times. CDR3 in DNA: TGTGCCAGCGTCAGAGTGGGCAGGGAGGATACGCAGTATTTT. Translation gives CASVRVGREDTQYF. The rearrangement links TRBV18 to TRBJ2-3; D may correspond to TRBD1 or TRBD2 (5 bases each). In germline, CDR1 is KGHSH, CDR2 LQKENI. Trimming took off 8 bases at V and 6 bases at J, with 18 bases between the two ends. There are 14 residues in the CDR3.

This clonotype was seen many times. The chain links TRBV29-1 to TRBJ2-3; the D gene is possibly TRBD2 (6 bases). Germline V lookup: CDR1 SQVTM, CDR2 ANQGSEA. There are 14 residues in the CDR3. V was cut by 2 bases and J by 6 bases, with 15 bases left in between. CDR3 sequence reads: CSVEHGGADDTQYF. The CDR3 region has the DNA TGCAGCGTTGAACATGGCGGGGCAGACGATACGCAGTATTTT.

The J gene is TRBJ1-2, the V gene TRBV12-3 or TRBV12-4, with D maybe TRBD1 (5 bases). The CDR3 totals 17 residues. Trimming removed 3 bases from V and 2 bases from J, with 19 bases in between. CDR3 DNA: TGTGCCAGCAGTTTCCGACGATGGGACCGCTCAAACTATGGCTACACCTTC. Protein: CASSFRRWDRSNYGYTF.

The V gene is TRBV15, the J gene TRBJ2-7; 9 nucleotides match TRBD2. Germline V gives CDR1 LNHNV, CDR2 YYDKDF (reference sequence). The CDR3 is 14 residues long. V trimming: 8 bases; J trimming: 8 bases; junction bases outside the gene matches: 13. The CDR3 DNA reads as TGTGCCACCGGCAAGGGATTAGCGGGAGAGAAGCAGTACTTC. Its protein is CATGKGLAGEKQYF.

Regarding this clonotype: A single base separates this from a much larger clone, so it may be a read error. This rearrangement joins TRBV12-3 or TRBV12-4 to TRBJ2-3, with 8 bases fitting TRBD2. The CDR3 runs to 13 residues. Losses at the gene ends were 8 bases for V and 3 bases for J; bases not matched to a gene: 4. DNA of the CDR3: TGTGCCAGCCTATGCGGGGGGACAGATACGCAGTATTTT. Translation gives CASLCGGTDTQYF.

Ten or more counts support this clonotype. The gene calls are TRBV9 and TRBJ2-5, with 8 bases fitting TRBD1. The junction had 12 bases not matched to a gene; V was cut back by 4 bases and J by 4 bases. This CDR3 has 16 amino acids. Per the germline V gene, CDR1 is SGDLS and CDR2 is YYNGEE. The CDR3 here is CASSIGQGRVGETQYF. As DNA, the CDR3 is TGTGCCAGCAGCATCGGACAGGGCCGGGTCGGAGAGACCCAGTACTTC.